This TCR beta chain was observed in a study of cytomegalovirus exposure and HLA in healthy donors. This table comes from immunoSEQ multiplex PCR, and its TCRdb copy is limited to in-frame clones, with some not included. The sample yields more than 85,000 clones, 80% to 95% seen once. Only one count was recorded for this clone. The antigen is undetermined. Study observations and caveats: Reported results showed that the classifier diagnosed cytomegalovirus status with high specificity and sensitivity.

The clonotype originates from a woman younger than 45 in good health and CMV-seropositive. The sample consisted of PBMCs.

CDR3 bases: TGTGCCAGCAGCGCACGACCCAGGGGGAAAGACACTGAAGCTTTCTTT. Translated: CASSARPRGKDTEAFF. This sequence joins TRBV5-4 and TRBJ1-1; 7 positions match TRBD1. Germline V gives CDR1 SGHNT, CDR2 YYREEE (reference sequence). This CDR3 is built from 16 residues. J gave up 3 bases and V 4 bases, and 12 bases lay outside the gene matches.